This T cell receptor (beta chain) was observed in a study of blood T cell repertoires in COVID-19. Study details: T cells, B-cell-depleted T cells, or PBMCs provided the cDNA or gDNA that served as material.

The CDR3 length is 15 residues. V lost 2 bases, J lost 0 bases, and 10 bases lay in between. Germline values: CDR1 KGHSH, CDR2 LQKENI. Only in-frame clones appear in the TCRdb table, and some are missing; sequencing was by immunoSEQ multiplex PCR. This sample has about 190,000 clones; 65% to 80% occur once, and the top ten carry less than 15%. The V call is TRBV18, the J call TRBJ1-1; D perhaps matches TRBD1 (5 bases). Specimen: peripheral blood. This clonotype originated in a man aged 45-65 years who had recovered from COVID-19. The CDR3 spells CASSPGAGLNTEAFF. DNA of the CDR3: TGTGCCAGCTCACCAGGGGCGGGATTGAACACTGAAGCTTTCTTT.